This T cell receptor (beta chain) was found in a study of CD8 T cells in Susac syndrome. Sequencing of TCR beta drew on CD8+ and CD4+ T cells from blood. With random hexamers, reverse transcription was performed on about 0.5 to 1 ug of RNA. TCRdb reprocessed the immunoSEQ multiplex PCR reads with MiXCR, giving one entry per CDR3 protein. The table has over 100,000 distinct CDR3 sequences, less than 97% seen once. The CDR3 consists of 17 residues. CDR1 is LGHDT and CDR2 is YNNKEL in the germline V gene (reference sequence). Trimming removed 0 bases from V and 5 bases from J; junction bases left unmatched: 9.

The chain links TRBV3-1 to TRBJ1-1; 10 nucleotides match TRBD1. This receptor was taken from a human donor in good health. Input material: CD4+ T cells from PBMCs. The CDR3 sequence: CASSQDLTGGWGTEAFF. The CDR3 DNA reads TGTGCCAGCAGCCAAGATTTGACAGGGGGCTGGGGGACTGAAGCTTTCTTT.